Presented here are 20 T cell receptor beta chains from one specimen sequenced in a study of blood T cells in healthy people across ages. For the second PCR, which ran for 7 to 11 cycles, a sample-barcoded 5' primer and a J-beta primer mix were used. MiXCR, applied by TCRdb to the 5' RACE reads, yields one record per CDR3 protein. The sample lists some 1.4 million distinct CDR3 sequences; roughly 40% were seen once. Input material: blood. Receptors were obtained from a woman between 18 and 29 years old in good health.

The V gene is TRBV4-1, the J gene TRBJ2-1, with D perhaps matching TRBD2 (6 bases). This CDR3 contains 16 residues. Germline V CDR1 and CDR2: MGHRA, YSYEKL. The V gene lost 0 bases and the J gene lost 3 bases, with 12 bases spanning the gap. CDR3 sequence: CASSQEGGAYYNEQFF. The CDR3 DNA follows: TGCGCCAGCAGCCAAGAAGGAGGGGCCTACTACAATGAGCAGTTCTTC.

This clonotype was seen more than once but under ten times. This sequence joins TRBV9 and TRBJ1-4, with D possibly being TRBD1 (5 bases). With 5 bases removed from V and 2 bases from J, the gap between germline ends came to 10 bases. The CDR3 is 14 residues long. Germline CDR1 and CDR2: SGDLS and YYNGEE. This CDR3 reads CASSVGVTNEKLFF. The CDR3 coding sequence is TGTGCCAGCAGTGTGGGGGTGACTAATGAAAAACTGTTTTTT. Looking up the rest from reference TRBV9 and TRBJ1-4 gives the full variable domain: DSGVTQTPKHLITATGQRVTLRCSPRSGDLSVYWYQQSLDQGLQFLIQYYNGEERAKGNILERFSAQQFPDLHSELNLSSLELGDSALYFCASSVGVTNEKLFFGSGTQLSVL.

The chain joins TRBV20-1 to TRBJ1-1; D may be TRBD1 (5 bases). V dropped 6 bases and J dropped 6 bases, with 17 bases sitting between them. This CDR3 spans 13 amino acids. Germline CDR1 is DFQATT and CDR2 is SNEGSKA (reference sequence). CDR3 sequence reads: CSAEPPGGAEAFF. CDR3 DNA sequence: TGCAGTGCGGAGCCCCCGGGGGGGGCTGAAGCTTTCTTT.

The chain links TRBV2 to TRBJ2-7, with D possibly TRBD1 on 6 matching bases. The V gene lost 5 bases and the J gene lost 5 bases, with 13 bases spanning the gap. Germline lookup yields CDR1 SNHLY and CDR2 FYNNEI. The CDR3 is 13 amino acids. The CDR3 region is CASSWTERDEQYF. CDR3 in DNA: TGTGCCAGCAGTTGGACAGAAAGGGACGAGCAGTACTTC.

The V gene is TRBV29-1, the J gene TRBJ1-2; D is undetermined. V was cut by 2 bases and J by 4 bases, with 14 bases left in between. CDR1 and CDR2 from the germline V gene are SQVTM and ANQGSEA. This CDR3 spans 14 amino acids. The CDR3: CSVEYFGSRYGYTF. Written as DNA, the CDR3 is TGCAGCGTTGAATATTTCGGCTCCCGCTATGGCTACACCTTC.

This clonotype turned up a few times. The chain joins TRBV6-5 to TRBJ2-7, with a weak D call TRBD1 (5 bases). Trimming removed 3 bases at V and 0 bases at J, with 12 bases between. The germline gives CDR1 MNHEY, CDR2 SVGAGI. This CDR3 region has 15 residues. The CDR3 loop is CASSYSDSFSYEQYF. The DNA of the CDR3 is TGTGCCAGCAGTTATTCCGACAGTTTCTCCTACGAGCAGTACTTC.

V is TRBV4-1 and J is TRBJ1-1; the D gene is possibly TRBD1 (5 bases). The germline V gene encodes CDR1 MGHRA and CDR2 YSYEKL. Trimming stripped 5 bases from V and 8 bases from J, with 21 bases between. The CDR3 sequence is 15 residues long. In nucleotides, the CDR3 is TGCGCCAGCAGCTCCCCCCCTAAGGGGAGGAAGGAAGCTTTCTTT. Its protein is CASSSPPKGRKEAFF.

J is TRBJ1-5 and V is TRBV2; D possibly corresponds to TRBD1 (6 bases). The V end was cut by 7 bases, the J end by 5 bases, with 15 bases between. The CDR3 runs to 14 residues. The V gene's germline CDR1 is SNHLY and CDR2 FYNNEI. The CDR3 is CASIEWDKDQPQHF. As DNA, the CDR3 is TGTGCCAGCATTGAGTGGGACAAGGATCAGCCCCAGCATTTT.

The CDR3: CASSPGVAGAIEQFF. The DNA for the CDR3 is TGTGCCAGCAGCCCCGGGGTAGCGGGAGCTATTGAGCAGTTCTTC. The J gene is TRBJ2-1, the V gene TRBV6-6; TRBD2 aligns across 9 bases. J gave up 9 bases and V 6 bases, and 12 bases lay outside the gene matches. The CDR3 extends over 15 amino acids. The germline V gene has CDR1 MNHNY and CDR2 SVGAGI (reference sequence).

The chain couples TRBV20-1 to TRBJ1-2; possible D gene TRBD1, 5 bases. The germline V gene encodes CDR1 DFQATT and CDR2 SNEGSKA (reference sequence). V lost 0 bases, J lost 4 bases, and 15 bases lay in between. This CDR3 comprises 15 residues. The chain's CDR3 is CSARDGHKNTYGYTF. The CDR3, as DNA: TGCAGTGCTAGAGATGGACACAAGAACACCTATGGCTACACCTTC.

The chain couples TRBV14 to TRBJ2-7; D tentatively reads TRBD1 or TRBD2 (7 bases each). Germline V gives CDR1 SGHDN, CDR2 FVKESK. V lost 5 bases to trimming and J lost 3 bases, with 14 bases between them. The CDR3 spans 14 residues. DNA of the CDR3: TGTGCCAGCAGCGTCACAGGGGACTACTACGAGCAGTACTTC. Its protein product is CASSVTGDYYEQYF.

This chain links TRBV2 with TRBJ2-1; 16 bases are shared with TRBD2. The germline V gene has CDR1 SNHLY and CDR2 FYNNEI. The CDR3 consists of 14 residues. J gave up 9 bases and V 9 bases, and 5 bases lay outside the gene matches. Here the CDR3 reads CARDGTSGRGEQFF. CDR3 bases: TGTGCCAGGGACGGGACTAGCGGGAGGGGTGAGCAGTTCTTC.

The genes are TRBV20-1 and TRBJ2-7, with 7 bases matching TRBD1. V dropped 2 bases and J dropped 3; count of bases not matched to a gene: 13. The CDR3 has 16 residues. Per germline, CDR1 DFQATT and CDR2 SNEGSKA (reference sequence). The CDR3 DNA is TGCAGTGCTAGAAAAGAACCGCCGGGACAGATCTACGAGCAGTACTTC. It yields the protein CSARKEPPGQIYEQYF.

The chain joins TRBV6-1 to TRBJ1-1; maybe TRBD1 (5 bases). Deletions cut 7 bases from V and 2 bases from J, with 11 bases between. The CDR3 contains 13 residues. Germline V lookup: CDR1 MNHNS, CDR2 SASEGT. CDR3 amino acids: CASIRQSNTEAFF. Written as DNA, the CDR3 is TGTGCCAGCATTAGACAGTCAAACACTGAAGCTTTCTTT.

This clonotype was seen only a few times. The chain carries TRBV3-1 and TRBJ1-1; D gene unclear. Germline values: CDR1 LGHDT, CDR2 YNNKEL (reference sequence). Trimming took 6 bases from V and 5 from J, leaving 16 bases between them. The CDR3 extends over 14 amino acids. CDR3 in DNA: TGTGCCAGCAGTCTCCAAGATGGGAGGACTGAAGCTTTCTTT. It codes for CASSLQDGRTEAFF.

The V call is TRBV5-5, the J call TRBJ1-2; TRBD1 matches at 9 bases. CDR3 length: 16 amino acids. Germline-derived CDR1 and CDR2 are SGHKS and YYEKEE (reference sequence). V shed 4 bases, J shed 0 bases, and the junction held 7 bases outside the gene matches. The CDR3 DNA sequence: TGTGCCAGCAGCCCGGGACAGGGCCAGGCTAACTATGGCTACACCTTC. Translation: CASSPGQGQANYGYTF.

This clonotype was picked up one time. A read error may produce the germline difference seen at one junction end. This chain connects TRBV6-4 to TRBJ1-4; D ambiguous. This CDR3 has 21 amino acids. Germline lookup yields CDR1 MRHNA and CDR2 SNTAGT. The CDR3 sequence is CASNSPRSNFLILATNEKLFF. The DNA for the CDR3 is TGCGCCAGCAATTCGCCCAGGTCGAATTTCCTTATCCTTGCAACTAATGAAAAACTGTTTTTT.

V usage is TRBV5-1 and J usage is TRBJ1-1, with 7 nucleotides matching TRBD1. CDR1 and CDR2 (germline): SGHRS, YFSETQ. V shed 6 bases, J shed 7 bases, and the junction held 9 bases outside the gene matches. This CDR3 contains 13 residues. CDR3 amino acids: CASKGGGVGEAFF. In DNA, the CDR3 is TGCGCCAGCAAGGGAGGGGGCGTCGGTGAAGCTTTCTTT.

The V gene is TRBV19, the J gene TRBJ1-2; the D gene is possibly TRBD1 (5 bases). The germline V gene encodes CDR1 LNHDA and CDR2 SQIVND (reference sequence). This CDR3 is 16 amino acids long. Between the trimmed V and J ends, which lost 4 bases and 0 bases, there was a span of 15 bases. The chain's CDR3 is CASSNQGTSANYGYTF. CDR3 sequence (DNA): TGTGCCAGTAGTAACCAAGGGACTTCAGCTAACTATGGCTACACCTTC.

V and J are TRBV7-2 and TRBJ2-1; D is unresolved. With 4 bases removed from V and 4 bases from J, the gap between germline ends came to 8 bases. The germline CDR1 and CDR2 sequences are SGHTA and FQGNSA. The CDR3 covers 13 residues. The chain's CDR3 is CASSSEFYNEQFF. The CDR3 coding sequence is TGTGCCAGCAGCTCGGAATTTTACAATGAGCAGTTCTTC.